Listed below are T cell receptor beta chains from one sample, sequenced in a study of T cell responses to AZD1222 COVID-19 vaccine. Using immunoSEQ multiplex PCR, the repertoire was profiled, and TCRdb retains in-frame clones only, with some absent. The sample shows 80,000 to 100,000 clones, 90% to 95% of them seen only once. The source material was peripheral blood, sampled on day 0 of AZD1222 vaccination. The receptor source for this set is an adult in good health. Both conserved end residues are part of each CDR3. Each record gives: CDR3 length, V gene, clone size, D gene, J gene, CDR3 DNA, CDR3 protein. A D gene is named only where the DNA matches it firmly. Rows give clone size only sometimes, using once, few, many, or a class for an expanded clone.

>15|TRBV9|NA|TRBD1|TRBJ1-2
TGTGCCAGCAGCGCAGAAGACAGGGCTATCTCGGGCTACACCTTC
CASSAEDRAISGYTF
>14|TRBV29-1|NA|NA|TRBJ1-2
TGCAGCGTTGAAGATCAGGGACGGACCTATGGCTACACCTTC
CSVEDQGRTYGYTF
>17|TRBV13|NA|TRBD2|TRBJ2-7
TGTGCCAGCAGCTTAGCTAGCGGGGGATTTGGCCCCTACGAGCAGTACTTC
CASSLASGGFGPYEQYF
>12|TRBV29-1|NA|NA|TRBJ2-2
TGCAGCGTGGTGGGGGCCACCGGGGAGCTGTTTTTT
CSVVGATGELFF
>13|TRBV3-1/TRBV3-2|NA|NA|TRBJ2-7
TGTGCCAGCAGGGTAGGGGTCCTTGGTGAGCAGTACTTC
CASRVGVLGEQYF
>15|TRBV5-1|NA|TRBD1|TRBJ1-1
TGCGCCAGCAGCTTGTCGCAGGGGGGTCGTACTGAAGCTTTCTTT
CASSLSQGGRTEAFF
>16|TRBV7-2|NA|NA|TRBJ2-1
TGTGCCAGCAGCTTCTCTAGCCCGGGGTCCTACAATGAGCAGTTCTTC
CASSFSSPGSYNEQFF
>17|TRBV7-9|NA|TRBD2|TRBJ2-7
TGTGCCAGCAGCTCAGTAACTGCTAGCGGGAGTTCCTACGAGCAGTACTTC
CASSSVTASGSSYEQYF
>12|TRBV28|NA|NA|TRBJ1-5
TGTGCCAGCACTACAGGGAGTTTGCCCCAGCATTTT
CASTTGSLPQHF
>10|TRBV6-5|NA|NA|TRBJ1-1
TGTGCCAGCAGTAGGAGGGAAGCTTTCTTT
CASSRREAFF
>15|TRBV6-6|NA|NA|TRBJ1-3
TGTGCCACCCGTGGGGACCCCTCGGCTGGAAACACCATATATTTT
CATRGDPSAGNTIYF
>14|TRBV30|NA|NA|TRBJ1-2
TGTGCCTGGAGCAGGACAGACGGCAACTATGGCTACACCTTC
CAWSRTDGNYGYTF
>16|TRBV10-3|NA|TRBD1|TRBJ1-6
TGTGCCATCAGCATAGCCAGGGGGCGAGATAATTCACCCCTCCACTTT
CAISIARGRDNSPLHF
>14|TRBV9|once|TRBD2|TRBJ2-3
TGTGCCAGCAGCGTTAGCGGGAGACCAGATACGCAGTATTTT
CASSVSGRPDTQYF
>16|TRBV2|NA|NA|TRBJ1-4
TGTGCCAGCAGTGAAGAGACCGTTGCAACTAATGAAAAACTGTTTTTT
CASSEETVATNEKLFF